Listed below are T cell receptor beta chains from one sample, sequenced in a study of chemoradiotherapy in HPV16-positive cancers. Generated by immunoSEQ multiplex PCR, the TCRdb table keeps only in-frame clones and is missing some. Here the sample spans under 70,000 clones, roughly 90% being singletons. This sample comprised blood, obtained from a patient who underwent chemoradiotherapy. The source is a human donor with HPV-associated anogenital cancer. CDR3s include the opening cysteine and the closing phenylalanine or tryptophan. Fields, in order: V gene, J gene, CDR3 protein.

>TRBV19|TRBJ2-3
CASSKTDTQYF
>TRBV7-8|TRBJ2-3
CASSLGRGSRSTDTQYF
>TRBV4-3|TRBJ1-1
CASSDRDTLRDTEAFF
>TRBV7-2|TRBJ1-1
CASSHGPNTEAFF
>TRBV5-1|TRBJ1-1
CASKRQELNTEAFF
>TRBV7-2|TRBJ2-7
CASSLARGLAGVPYEQYF
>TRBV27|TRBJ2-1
CASRLGRYNEQFF
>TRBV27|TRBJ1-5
CASSLLAGWGNQPQHF
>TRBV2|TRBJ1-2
CASRDSNNYGYTF
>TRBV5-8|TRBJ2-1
CASDQTRRTSGEQFF
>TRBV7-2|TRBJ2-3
CASSLLADTQYF
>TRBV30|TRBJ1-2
CAWRDWGQGIDGYTF
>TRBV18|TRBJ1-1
CASATGRNTEAFF
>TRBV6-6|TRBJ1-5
CASSYSTGSGNQPQHF
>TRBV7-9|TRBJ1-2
CASSSSGGDYGYTF
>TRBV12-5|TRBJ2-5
CASGLVRALSVETQYF
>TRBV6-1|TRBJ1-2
CASSAGREGDGYTF
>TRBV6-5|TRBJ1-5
CASSYRTGSNQPQHF
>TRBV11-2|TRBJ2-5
CASSSPTGVEETQYF
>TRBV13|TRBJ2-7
CASSSLGLAGGPYEQYF
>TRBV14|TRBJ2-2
CASSQGGWGTGELFF
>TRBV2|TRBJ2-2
CASSETGGASNTGELFF
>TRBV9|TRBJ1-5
CASSARDRGNQPQHF
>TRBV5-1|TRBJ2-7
CASSSGTGAYEQYF
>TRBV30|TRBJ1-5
CAWRVSGSNQPQHF
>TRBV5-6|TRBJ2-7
CASSLGPAYEQYF
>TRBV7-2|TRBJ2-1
CASSPRGTSYNEQFF
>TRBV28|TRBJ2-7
CASRSPGGTYEQYF
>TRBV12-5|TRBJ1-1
CASGLVAETEAFF
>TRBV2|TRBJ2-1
CASNSDRLLHEQFF
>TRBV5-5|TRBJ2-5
CASSVVTGGGETQYF
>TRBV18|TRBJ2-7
CASSPALGEQYF
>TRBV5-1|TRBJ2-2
CASSLGGNRVNTGELFF
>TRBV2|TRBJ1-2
CASSVEQGPNYGYTF
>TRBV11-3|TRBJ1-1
CASSLVWVGGRDF
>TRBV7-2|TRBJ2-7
CASSLSGVSYEQYF
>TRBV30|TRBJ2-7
CACRASASYEQYF
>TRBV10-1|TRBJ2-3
CASSESQVSTDTQYF
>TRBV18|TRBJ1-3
CASSPESPGNTIYF
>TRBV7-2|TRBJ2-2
CASSRDMTNTGELFF
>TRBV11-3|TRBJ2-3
CASSSRDWTDTQYF
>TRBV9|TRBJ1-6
CASSVVAVDDSPLHF
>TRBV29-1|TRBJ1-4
CSDRGRGEKLFF
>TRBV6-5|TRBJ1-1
CASSYLTNTEAFF
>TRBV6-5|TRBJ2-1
CATLNAGGVLNEQFF
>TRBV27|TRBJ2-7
CASSWGGLAGGSYEQYF
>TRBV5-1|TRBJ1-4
CASSLAGLREKLFF
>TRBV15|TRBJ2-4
CATSRPAGVAKNIQYF
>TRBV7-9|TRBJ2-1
CASSRPTGRDNEQFF
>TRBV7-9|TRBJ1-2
CASSFAGQARDGYTF
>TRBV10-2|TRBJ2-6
CASSEPLSSGANVLTF
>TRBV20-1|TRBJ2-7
CSARVDYEQYF
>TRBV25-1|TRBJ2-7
CASRPKTEPYEQYF